Sequencing of this T cell receptor beta chain was carried out in a study of cytomegalovirus exposure and HLA in healthy donors. Findings and limits, study-wide: It has been reported that TCR beta sequences accurately predicted the HLA-A and HLA-B alleles of most subjects. A later analysis reportedly found that, within productive TCRs, an Asian-associated ancestry cluster had fewer N-insertions than the mean observed across the approximately 600 donors. Cytomegalovirus association was assigned to about 180 TCR beta chains.

PCR employed 60 Vbeta and 13 Jbeta primers. The repertoire was sequenced with immunoSEQ multiplex PCR; TCRdb's copy has only in-frame clones and lacks some. The sample contains tens of thousands of clones, about four fifths of which appear only once. This CDR3 contains 15 residues. CDR1 and CDR2 from the germline V gene are SGHTA and FQGNSA. V dropped 5 bases and J dropped 1; count of bases not matched to a gene: 5. In the case of this clone: Its antigen is as yet unknown.

The receptor's source is a middle-aged man in good health and CMV-seronegative. The chain employs TRBV7-2 and TRBJ2-1; 7 bases fit TRBD1. The sample comprised PBMCs. This CDR3 reads CASSLDRESYNEQFF. CDR3 sequence (DNA): TGTGCCAGCAGCCTTGACAGGGAGTCCTACAATGAGCAGTTCTTC.